One sample yielded the 10 T cell receptor beta chains listed below, sequenced in a study of T cells in Graves' hyperthyroidism and ophthalmopathy (dated by TCRdb to between 2019 and 2020). Library preparation was by multiplex PCR. Sequencing relied on an Illumina HiSeq 2000. The TCR beta CDR3 regions were amplified from RNA transcripts. The TCR CDR3 was subjected to a first round of RT-PCR using the HTBI primer set and the Qiagen OneStep RT-PCR kit. The public reads were run again by TCRdb, first through fastp at Q25 and then through MiXCR, and only productive beta chains were kept. Every CDR3 protein is listed once, alongside the most common genes and DNA of its rows. This sample gives 480,000 or so distinct CDR3 sequences in total; over 45% of them show up just once. The top ten clones comprise 35% to 50% of the sample. The sample taken for sequencing was peripheral blood or thyroid tissue (not recorded which). These receptors were obtained from an adult woman with Graves' disease, either hyperthyroidism or ophthalmopathy (not recorded which).

This clonotype was seen ten or more times. The chain links TRBV20-1 to TRBJ2-7; 7 nucleotides match TRBD2. This CDR3 region has 14 residues. Germline V gene sequence: CDR1 DFQATT, CDR2 SNEGSKA (reference sequence). Trimming cost V 2 bases and J 0 bases; bases outside gene matches: 4. CDR3 DNA: TGCAGTGCTAGACCTTCGGGAGGCTCCTACGAGCAGTACTTC. Translation: CSARPSGGSYEQYF.

The J gene is TRBJ1-5, the V gene TRBV19; tentative D call: TRBD1 (5 bases). Trimming took off 9 bases at V and 6 bases at J, with 15 bases between the two ends. The germline gives CDR1 LNHDA, CDR2 SQIVND (reference sequence). The CDR3 loop spans 13 amino acids. CDR3 protein: CASSNRGGQPQHF. CDR3 nucleotide sequence: TGTGCCAGCAGCAACCGGGGGGGTCAGCCCCAGCATTTT.

This clonotype appeared many times. This chain links TRBV7-6 with TRBJ2-7; D is ambiguous. Trimming took 10 bases from V and 0 from J, leaving 31 bases between them. Germline CDR1 reads SGHVS; CDR2 reads FNYEAQ. The CDR3 runs to 19 residues. In nucleotides, the CDR3 is TGTGCCACCACTCTAACCGGGCCCCGAGCCCTCATGCACTCCTACGAGCAGTACTTC. Translation: CATTLTGPRALMHSYEQYF.

This clonotype was observed many times. V gene TRBV29-1 combines with J gene TRBJ2-6; D gene unclear. Trimming removed 2 bases from V and 0 bases from J, with 8 bases in between. CDR1 SQVTM and CDR2 ANQGSEA come from the germline V gene. CDR3 length: 15 residues. The CDR3 bases are TGCAGCGTTGAAAACCAGAACTCTGGGGCCAACGTCCTGACTTTC. Its protein is CSVENQNSGANVLTF.

A remark on this clonotype: This sequence may be a read error, since a much larger clone differs from it by one base. The chain links TRBV6-5 to TRBJ2-5; 7 bases align to TRBD2. CDR1 and CDR2 (germline): MNHEY, SVGAGI. The CDR3 loop spans 12 amino acids. With V trimmed by 0 bases and J by 9 bases, 1 base remained unmatched. The CDR3 nucleotides are TGTGCCAGCAGTTACTCCCGGGAGGCCCAGTACTTC. It translates to CASSYSREAQYF.

This clonotype was counted a few times. The rearrangement uses TRBV4-1 and TRBJ1-2; possible D gene TRBD1, 5 bases. The CDR3 has 19 residues. Germline-derived CDR1 and CDR2 are MGHRA and YSYEKL. Trimming removed 1 base from V and 3 bases from J, with 24 bases in between. CDR3 bases: TGCGCCAGCAGCCAAGCGTCGAGTGGGGGATTTCATATATACTATGGCTACACCTTC. It is translated as CASSQASSGGFHIYYGYTF.

Of note for this clonotype: An end of the junction does not agree with germline; a read error may underlie this. The chain uses TRBV7-6 and TRBJ1-1; D uncertain. Germline V lookup: CDR1 SGHVS, CDR2 FNYEAQ. This CDR3 is 13 amino acids long. The CDR3 nucleotides are TGTGCCAGCAGCTTTCGGGTGGGCACTGGAGCTTTCTTT. This encodes CASSFRVGTGAFF.

This clonotype showed up many times. The rearrangement joins TRBV6-2 or TRBV6-3 to TRBJ1-1; D is undetermined. Germline V gene lookup returns CDR1 MNHEY and CDR2 SVGEGT. The V end was cut by 10 bases, the J end by 2 bases, with 14 bases between. The CDR3 is 13 amino acids. CDR3 loop: CATANLGNTEAFF. The DNA for the CDR3 is TGTGCCACTGCCAATCTCGGAAACACTGAAGCTTTCTTT.

The chain links TRBV9 to TRBJ2-5; TRBD2 matches 11 bases. Germline CDR1 is SGDLS and CDR2 is YYNGEE. This CDR3 is built from 14 residues. V dropped 3 bases and J dropped 7; count of bases not matched to a gene: 5. CDR3 residues: CASSETSGIGTQYF. DNA of the CDR3: TGTGCCAGCAGCGAGACTAGCGGGATCGGGACCCAGTACTTC. Combining the CDR3 with reference TRBV9 and TRBJ2-5 gives the whole variable domain DSGVTQTPKHLITATGQRVTLRCSPRSGDLSVYWYQQSLDQGLQFLIQYYNGEERAKGNILERFSAQQFPDLHSELNLSSLELGDSALYFCASSETSGIGTQYFGPGTRLLVL.

This clonotype was observed a handful of times. V and J are TRBV4-1 and TRBJ2-7; TRBD2 aligns across 8 bases. Germline lookup yields CDR1 MGHRA and CDR2 YSYEKL. With 1 base clipped from V and 3 bases from J, the junction kept 5 bases outside the gene matches. This CDR3 contains 15 residues. For the CDR3, the DNA is TGCGCCAGCAGCCAAGTTGCGGGGGGCTTCTACGAGCAGTACTTC. Its protein product is CASSQVAGGFYEQYF.